This is a list of T cell receptor beta chains from one sample in a study of memory CD4+ T cells and cytomegalovirus serostatus. TCRdb keeps only in-frame clones here, not all; method: immunoSEQ multiplex PCR. The top ten hold around 1.2% of the sample, which has approximately 51,000 clones, 60% to 80% seen once. Sequenced material: memory CD4+ T cells from blood. All receptors derive from an adult in good health and CMV-seropositive. The CDR3 runs from the conserved cysteine through the conserved F or W. The D gene is left open where the match is weak. Expanded clones get a size class; other rows say once, few or many, or leave the size out.

D	size	J	V	DNA	CDR3
NA	NA	TRBJ1-3	TRBV7-6	TGTGCCAGCAGCTTAGCGCGCCGGGACACCATATATTTT	CASSLARRDTIYF
NA	NA	TRBJ2-7	TRBV10-3	TGTGCCATCAGTGACAGTAAGGGCTCCTACGAGCAGTACTTC	CAISDSKGSYEQYF
TRBD1	NA	TRBJ1-3	TRBV5-1	TGCGCCAGCAGCTTGTGGGGGGACAGCCAGGGAAACACCATATATTTT	CASSLWGDSQGNTIYF
TRBD2	once	TRBJ2-2	TRBV28	TGTGCCAGCAGGATTAGCGGGGGGGTATCCCACACCACCGGGGAGCTGTTTTTT	CASRISGGVSHTTGELFF
NA	NA	TRBJ1-4	TRBV2	TGTGCCACCGGGCCTCGATTAAGTGAAAAACTGTTTTTT	CATGPRLSEKLFF
NA	NA	TRBJ2-1	TRBV2	TGTGCCAGCAGTGTACTAGCACGGAATGAGCAGTTCTTC	CASSVLARNEQFF
TRBD1	NA	TRBJ1-1	TRBV5-1	TGCGCCAGCAGCTCTGGGGGGACAGGGAGCACTGAAGCTTTCTTT	CASSSGGTGSTEAFF
NA	once	TRBJ2-5	TRBV5-1	TGCGCCAGCAGCCCGGGACTAGAGACCCAGTACTTC	CASSPGLETQYF
TRBD1	NA	TRBJ1-4	TRBV14	TGTGCCAGCAGCCAAGATCTGGGAAGACAGGGGGAAAAACTGTTTTTT	CASSQDLGRQGEKLFF
NA	few	TRBJ1-1	TRBV4-2	TGTGCCAGCAGCCAAGGCGCAGATAACACTGAAGCTTTCTTT	CASSQGADNTEAFF
NA	NA	TRBJ2-7	TRBV28	TGTGCCAGCAGATCCCTCGGCCGGGGCTACGAGCAGTACTTC	CASRSLGRGYEQYF
NA	medium-sized	TRBJ1-5	TRBV6-1	TGTGCCAGCATTCTCGAAGGGGGAGATCAGCCCCAGCATTTT	CASILEGGDQPQHF
NA	few	TRBJ1-5	TRBV7-9	TGTGCCAGCAGCCTACAGGGAAGGGAGCCCCAGCATTTT	CASSLQGREPQHF
TRBD1	NA	TRBJ1-1	TRBV27	TGTGCCAGCAGTCAATATCCCGGGACAGGGGATGGCACTGAAGCTTTCTTT	CASSQYPGTGDGTEAFF
NA	few	TRBJ1-5	TRBV4-3	TGCGCCAGCAGCCAAGGGGCAGAGAATCAGCCCCAGCATTTT	CASSQGAENQPQHF
TRBD1	NA	TRBJ1-3	TRBV12-5	TGTGCTAGTGGTTTGCCGCCGGACAGGGGAAACACCATATATTTT	CASGLPPDRGNTIYF
NA	few	TRBJ2-1	TRBV9	TGTGCCAGCAGCGCGGGCCTCAACCGACAGACATACAATGAGCAGTTCTTC	CASSAGLNRQTYNEQFF
TRBD1	NA	TRBJ1-6	TRBV11-2	TGTGCCAGCAGCCTCACAGGGGGATATAATTCACCCCTCCACTTT	CASSLTGGYNSPLHF
NA	NA	TRBJ2-5	TRBV14	TGTGCCAGCAGCCCCATACCCGGAGTCCCCGAGACCCAGTACTTC	CASSPIPGVPETQYF
NA	few	TRBJ1-6	TRBV4-1	TGCGCCAGCAGCCCTCTCTTCGGAGGTTCACCCCTCCACTTT	CASSPLFGGSPLHF
NA	few	TRBJ1-1	TRBV4-1	TGCGCCAGCAGCCAAGATCAGGTCGCGTCGGGGAACACTGAAGCTTTCTTT	CASSQDQVASGNTEAFF
NA	NA	TRBJ2-2	TRBV11-3	TGTGCCAGCAGCTTAGACAGGACCTATAAACCCACCGGGGAGCTGTTTTTT	CASSLDRTYKPTGELFF
TRBD2	NA	TRBJ2-1	TRBV7-2	TGTGCCAGCAGCCCCACTAGCGGGGGGGATATTGAGCAGTTCTTC	CASSPTSGGDIEQFF
TRBD2	once	TRBJ2-5	TRBV18	TGTGCCAGCTCACCATGGCGACTAGCGGGGCGGGAGACCCAGTACTTC	CASSPWRLAGRETQYF
NA	NA	TRBJ1-5	TRBV6-1	TGTGCCAGCAGCAGAGACGGTACAGGGTATCAGCCCCAGCATTTT	CASSRDGTGYQPQHF
NA	medium-sized	TRBJ1-6	TRBV2	TGTGCCAGCAGTGAAGGGAGGAGTTCACCCCTCCACTTT	CASSEGRSSPLHF
NA	NA	TRBJ1-6	TRBV5-4	TGTGCCAGCAGCGGCACCGCGGTGTCTTATAATTCACCCCTCCACTTT	CASSGTAVSYNSPLHF
TRBD2	NA	TRBJ2-5	TRBV7-7	TGTGCTAGCAGCTTACTAGCGGGGGGCCCCCAAGAGACCCAGTACTTC	CASSLLAGGPQETQYF
NA	NA	TRBJ1-3	TRBV9	TGTGCCAGCAGCGTAGATGGTTCGCGAGGCACCATATATTTT	CASSVDGSRGTIYF
TRBD2	NA	TRBJ2-1	TRBV5-1	TGCGCCAGCAGCGCGGGGGGGACGAGCTCCTACAATGAGCAGTTCTTC	CASSAGGTSSYNEQFF
TRBD2	few	TRBJ2-3	TRBV7-2	TGTGCCAGCAGCCGTAGTTCCAGCGGGGGGTATGATACGCAGTATTTT	CASSRSSSGGYDTQYF
TRBD1	once	TRBJ1-4	TRBV6-1	TGTGCCAGTAATCCCGGGACAGCGAATGAAAAACTGTTTTTT	CASNPGTANEKLFF
TRBD1	NA	TRBJ1-4	TRBV7-2	TGTGCCAGCAGCTTCGACAGGGGAAACGAAAAACTGTTTTTT	CASSFDRGNEKLFF
TRBD2	few	TRBJ2-5	TRBV7-8	TGTGCCAGCAGCTTAGTTGGCGGGGGGGGAGAAGAGACCCAGTACTTC	CASSLVGGGGEETQYF
NA	NA	TRBJ1-6	TRBV6-1	TGTGCCAGCAGTGAAGCGCCGTCTTCCCACATCCTCCACTTT	CASSEAPSSHILHF
NA	NA	TRBJ1-1	TRBV7-3	TGTGCCAGCAGCTTAACAGGGTGGTCTGAAGCTTTCTTT	CASSLTGWSEAFF
NA	NA	TRBJ2-5	TRBV5-1	TGCGCCAGCAGCTTGCGAGCGGAGTACCAAGAGACCCAGTACTTC	CASSLRAEYQETQYF
NA	NA	TRBJ1-1	TRBV5-1	TGCGCCAGCAGCTTGGCGGGGGGGAGCATGAACACTGAAGCTTTCTTT	CASSLAGGSMNTEAFF
TRBD1	NA	TRBJ2-2	TRBV29-1	TGCAGCGTTGCAGGGGGCCGCAACACCGGGGAGCTGTTTTTT	CSVAGGRNTGELFF
NA	NA	TRBJ2-7	TRBV18	TGTGCCAGCTCACCCAAGAACGCGGACTACGAGCAGTACTTC	CASSPKNADYEQYF